Following are 21 T cell receptor beta chains from one sample sequenced in a study of blood T cell repertoires in COVID-19. Profiled with immunoSEQ multiplex PCR; TCRdb holds only in-frame clones, not every one. The profile covers under 150,000 clones, with approximately 86% appearing a single time and approximately 20% taken by the ten largest. Sequenced material: peripheral blood. All receptors derive from a woman between 50 and 59 years old who had recovered from COVID-19.

As regards this clone: The junction and the germline gene differ at one end; a read error may be behind it. The chain carries TRBV10-2 and TRBJ2-1, with TRBD2 as a possible D gene (6 bases). This CDR3 spans 15 amino acids. Germline V CDR1 and CDR2: WSHSY, SAAADI. The CDR3 nucleotides are TGCGCCAGCAGGGAGTTGGCGGACTACAGCTATGAGCAGTTCTTC. Protein product: CASRELADYSYEQFF.

The chain joins TRBV4-1 to TRBJ2-1; the D is unclear. The CDR3 is 14 amino acids. Germline V gives CDR1 MGHRA, CDR2 YSYEKL. V was cut by 1 base and J by 1 base, with 5 bases left in between. The CDR3 is CASSQVISYNEQFF. Here the CDR3 DNA reads TGCGCCAGCAGCCAAGTTATATCCTACAATGAGCAGTTCTTC.

The chain has TRBV5-4 and TRBJ2-1; D possibly corresponds to TRBD2 (6 bases). CDR1 and CDR2 (germline): SGHNT, YYREEE (reference sequence). The CDR3 contains 14 residues. Trimming took 7 bases from V and 0 from J, leaving 11 bases between them. This chain's CDR3 is CASSETSSYNEQFF. DNA for the CDR3: TGTGCCAGCTCAGAGACTAGCTCCTACAATGAGCAGTTCTTC.

The chain's CDR3 is CSVVHTDTQYF. The CDR3 nucleotides are TGCAGCGTTGTCCACACAGATACGCAGTATTTT. The rearrangement links TRBV29-1 to TRBJ2-3; D is uncertain. V lost 4 bases, J lost 2 bases, and 4 bases lay in between. Germline V gene sequence: CDR1 SQVTM, CDR2 ANQGSEA. The CDR3 contains 11 residues.

The chain links TRBV13 to TRBJ1-1, with D perhaps TRBD1 (6 bases). Trimming shortened V by 5 bases and J by 3 bases, and 10 bases separated the two germline ends. CDR1 is PRHDT, CDR2 FYEKMQ, per germline (reference sequence). There are 13 residues in the CDR3. The CDR3 DNA sequence: TGTGCCAGCAGCGCACAGGGTGACACTGAAGCTTTCTTT. This translates into CASSAQGDTEAFF.

V gene TRBV29-1 combines with J gene TRBJ2-3; TRBD2 matches at 8 bases. After removal of 4 bases from V and 3 bases from J, the junction contained 12 bases not matched to a gene. CDR3 length: 16 amino acids. Germline CDR1 reads SQVTM; CDR2 reads ANQGSEA. CDR3 DNA sequence: TGCAGCGTTGTTACACTAGCGGTGAACCCAACAGATACGCAGTATTTT. Translation gives CSVVTLAVNPTDTQYF.

The J gene is TRBJ2-7, the V gene TRBV7-2; D possibly corresponds to TRBD2 (5 bases). From germline, CDR1 is SGHTA and CDR2 FQGNSA. This CDR3 is built from 16 residues. The V and J ends lost 2 bases and 4 bases respectively, with 18 bases between them. Here the CDR3 reads CASSLKGGYVPYEQYF. DNA of the CDR3: TGTGCCAGCAGCTTAAAGGGCGGGTACGTCCCTTACGAGCAGTACTTC.

This clone turned up a few times. The rearrangement links TRBV7-9 to TRBJ1-4, with D hard to call. V lost 1 base to trimming and J lost 4 bases, with 10 bases between them. CDR1 and CDR2 from the germline V gene are SEHNR and FQNEAQ (reference sequence). This CDR3 has 15 residues. DNA of the CDR3: TGTGCCAGCAGCTTAGGGTCCGGGTTTAATGAAAAACTGTTTTTT. It is translated as CASSLGSGFNEKLFF.

There are many counts of this clone. The chain combines TRBV30 with TRBJ2-7; 10 bases fit TRBD1. Germline values: CDR1 GTSNPN, CDR2 SVGIG (reference sequence). This CDR3 contains 13 residues. With V trimmed by 4 bases and J by 7 bases, 7 bases remained unmatched. For the CDR3, the DNA is TGTGCCTGGACGGACAGGGGGACGCGGGAGCAGTACTTC. This sequence encodes CAWTDRGTREQYF.

The genes are TRBV7-6 and TRBJ1-1; D might be TRBD1 (6 bases). The CDR3 length is 14 residues. Germline values: CDR1 SGHVS, CDR2 FNYEAQ. Trimming removed 0 bases at V and 1 base at J, with 6 bases between. CDR3 residues: CASSLARGNTEAFF. DNA for the CDR3: TGTGCCAGCAGCTTAGCCAGGGGGAACACTGAAGCTTTCTTT.

The CDR3 loop reads CASSSHRGYTEAFF. As DNA, the CDR3 is TGTGCCAGCAGCTCGCACAGGGGGTACACTGAAGCTTTCTTT. This chain links TRBV7-2 with TRBJ1-1; 8 positions agree with TRBD1. Trimming at V came to 4 bases and at J to 3 bases, leaving 4 bases not matched to a gene. Germline assignment: CDR1 SGHTA and CDR2 FQGNSA. The CDR3 has 14 amino acids.

This clone was seen a few times. For the CDR3, the DNA is TGTGCCAGCTCACGGATACGCAGGGATTTGGTGGGGGCCAACGTCCTGACTTTC. Protein product: CASSRIRRDLVGANVLTF. This chain links TRBV18 with TRBJ2-6; TRBD1 might be the D (5 bases). Germline V CDR1 and CDR2: KGHSH, LQKENI. V was shortened by 4 bases and J by 4 bases, with 20 bases between the two germline ends. CDR3 length equals 18 residues.

CDR3 nucleotide sequence: TGTGCCAGCGGCCGACAGGACTCCTACGAGCAGTACTTC. Protein product: CASGRQDSYEQYF. The J gene is TRBJ2-7, the V gene TRBV7-9; TRBD1 is a possible D gene (6 bases). The CDR3 is 13 amino acids. Germline lookup yields CDR1 SEHNR and CDR2 FQNEAQ (reference sequence). V was pared by 8 bases and J by 0 bases, with 11 bases between.

This clone has just one count. The V call is TRBV5-6, the J call TRBJ1-5; TRBD1 matches 7 bases. The CDR3 extends over 14 amino acids. Trimming took 2 bases from V and 4 from J; bases not matched to a gene: 3. The germline V gene has CDR1 SGHDT and CDR2 YYEEEE. For the CDR3, the DNA is TGTGCCAGCAGCTTCAGGGGGATTAATCAGCCCCAGCATTTT. It encodes CASSFRGINQPQHF.

This clone was recorded a few times. V is TRBV6-4 and J is TRBJ2-2; 7 bases agree with TRBD2. Trimming removed 6 bases from V and 1 base from J; junction bases left unmatched: 5. The CDR3 length is 15 residues. Germline CDR1 and CDR2: MRHNA and SNTAGT. CDR3 in DNA: TGTGCCAGCAGCGCGGGGGTATGGAACACCGGGGAGCTGTTTTTT. It encodes CASSAGVWNTGELFF.

The rearrangement joins TRBV10-3 to TRBJ2-7, with a possible D match to TRBD2 (7 bases). CDR1 is ENHRY, CDR2 SYGVKD, per germline. Trimming took 0 bases from V and 5 from J, leaving 17 bases between them. This CDR3 is 16 amino acids long. The CDR3, as DNA: TGTGCCATCAGTGAGTCGAGGGGGGGCGATCTAAACGAGCAGTACTTC. Protein sequence: CAISESRGGDLNEQYF.

The V and J genes are TRBV7-3 and TRBJ2-1; the match to TRBD2 covers 7 bases. Germline CDR1 SGHTA, CDR2 FQGTGA. V dropped 5 bases and J dropped 3; count of bases not matched to a gene: 16. The CDR3 covers 18 residues. CDR3: CASSLRAGRELDYNEQFF. In nucleotides, the CDR3 is TGTGCCAGCAGCCTACGCGCAGGGCGGGAGCTGGACTACAATGAGCAGTTCTTC.

The chain links TRBV1 to TRBJ2-3; TRBD1, the table's D call, was not compared with the DNA. TRBV1 is flagged as a pseudogene. This CDR3 comprises 12 residues. In nucleotides, the CDR3 is TGCACCAGCACCCTAGGGGTAAATACGCAGTATTTT. Encoded protein: CTSTLGVNTQYF.

J is TRBJ2-5 and V is TRBV5-1, with 9 bases aligning to TRBD1. There are 16 residues in the CDR3. The germline V gene encodes CDR1 SGHRS and CDR2 YFSETQ. V lost 3 bases, J lost 4 bases, and 10 bases stayed unmatched. The CDR3 loop is CASSYGSGQGVETQYF. The CDR3 DNA reads TGCGCCAGCAGCTACGGATCGGGACAGGGAGTAGAGACCCAGTACTTC.

The chain employs TRBV28 and TRBJ1-1; the match to TRBD1 covers 8 bases. This CDR3 region has 15 residues. From germline, CDR1 is MDHEN and CDR2 SYDVKM. Losses at the gene ends were 9 bases for V and 3 bases for J; bases not matched to a gene: 12. DNA of the CDR3: TGTGCCAGTTTCCAGGGGGCTGCGGGAGACACTGAAGCTTTCTTT. Translated: CASFQGAAGDTEAFF.

This chain connects TRBV5-8 to TRBJ1-2, with D maybe TRBD1 (6 bases). CDR1 is SGHTS, CDR2 YDEGEE, per germline. V was clipped by 4 bases and J by 13 bases, with 14 bases between them. This CDR3 comprises 11 residues. CDR3 bases: TGTGCCAGCAGCGGGTACAGGGAATCCACCTTC. Encoded protein: CASSGYRESTF.